This is a list of T cell receptor beta chains from one sample in a study of cytomegalovirus exposure and HLA in healthy donors. This table comes from immunoSEQ multiplex PCR, and its TCRdb copy is limited to in-frame clones, with some not included. The sample consists of some 100,000 clones, over 70% of them appearing once. Sequencing used PBMCs. These receptors originate from a girl aged 2-15 years in good health and CMV-seropositive. CDR3s include the opening cysteine and the closing phenylalanine or tryptophan. The D gene is left open where the match is weak. The size entry is marked missing in some rows and otherwise reads once, few, many or a size class.

clone size,J gene,D gene,V gene,CDR3 DNA,CDR3 protein
few,TRBJ2-7,TRBD1,TRBV29-1,TGCAGCGTTGTCGGGACAGGGCTCTACGAGCAGTACTTC,CSVVGTGLYEQYF
NA,TRBJ1-1,NA,TRBV20-1,TGCAGTGCTACGCGGGAGGAAGCTTTCTTT,CSATREEAFF
NA,TRBJ2-1,TRBD2,TRBV7-3,TGTGCCAGCAGGAAGACTAGCGGAGGGACCAATGAGCAGTTCTTC,CASRKTSGGTNEQFF
few,TRBJ1-1,NA,TRBV4-3,TGCGCCAGCAGCCAAGATGGAGGCGCTAGCACTGAAGCTTTCTTT,CASSQDGGASTEAFF
NA,TRBJ2-3,TRBD1,TRBV5-5,TGTGCCAGCAGACGACAGGGTGGCACAGATACGCAGTATTTT,CASRRQGGTDTQYF
NA,TRBJ1-5,NA,TRBV6-1,TGTGCCAGCTCGGAGAGGCAGCCCCAGCATTTT,CASSERQPQHF
NA,TRBJ2-1,NA,TRBV5-1,TGCGCCAGCAGCTTGACGGGAGCGGTTGAGCAGTTCTTC,CASSLTGAVEQFF
NA,TRBJ1-1,NA,TRBV14,TGTGCCAGCAGCCCATTCGGGACTGAAGCTTTCTTT,CASSPFGTEAFF
few,TRBJ2-7,NA,TRBV4-3,TGCGCCAGCAGCCAAGATCGAAGGGGAGGATCCTACGAGCAGTACTTC,CASSQDRRGGSYEQYF
once,TRBJ1-2,TRBD1,TRBV7-2,TGTGCCAGCAGCTTAGCGGACAGGGTCTATGGCTACACCTTC,CASSLADRVYGYTF
NA,TRBJ2-5,NA,TRBV7-9,TGTGCCAGCAGCTCAACGCGGGGCGTTTCGCGGGAGACCCAGTACTTC,CASSSTRGVSRETQYF
NA,TRBJ1-1,TRBD1,TRBV27,TGTGCCAGCAGTTTTGGGACAGGGACCACTGAAGCTTTCTTT,CASSFGTGTTEAFF
NA,TRBJ1-5,NA,TRBV19,TGTGCCAGTAGTATGCCGCTAAGCGTCAATCAGCCCCAGCATTTT,CASSMPLSVNQPQHF
NA,TRBJ2-3,TRBD2,TRBV6-1,TGTGCCAGCAGTGTCACGGGGAGGGTGAACACAGATACGCAGTATTTT,CASSVTGRVNTDTQYF
NA,TRBJ1-5,TRBD1,TRBV7-2,TGTGCCAGCAGCTTGGGACAGGGGGCCGGGCAGCCCCAGCATTTT,CASSLGQGAGQPQHF
NA,TRBJ1-6,NA,TRBV6-1,TGTGCCAGCAGTGAACTGGTCAGGGTGGTTTCACCCCTCCACTTT,CASSELVRVVSPLHF
NA,TRBJ1-2,NA,TRBV5-6,TGTGCCGGGAGGAGTAGAGGGAGGGGTAACTATGGCTACACCTTC,CAGRSRGRGNYGYTF
NA,TRBJ1-4,TRBD1,TRBV5-1,TGCGCCAGCAGCAGACAGGGGGCGCTTAATGAAAAACTGTTTTTT,CASSRQGALNEKLFF
few,TRBJ1-1,NA,TRBV6-5,TGTGCCAGCAGTTCGATCAGGGGGAACACTGAAGCTTTCTTT,CASSSIRGNTEAFF
NA,TRBJ2-7,TRBD2,TRBV7-2,TGTGCCAGCAGCCCCGCCGGGACTAGCGTCTACGAGCAGTACTTC,CASSPAGTSVYEQYF
once,TRBJ1-2,TRBD1,TRBV6-1,TGTGCCAGCAGTAGGCCGGGACAGGGTGCTCCCTACACCTTC,CASSRPGQGAPYTF
NA,TRBJ1-5,NA,TRBV28,TGTGCCAGTAACATGGATTTTAGCAATCAGCCCCAGAATTTT,CASNMDFSNQPQNF
NA,TRBJ1-2,TRBD1,TRBV27,TGTGCCAGCAGCGGGACAGGGGGAGACTATGGCTACACCTTC,CASSGTGGDYGYTF
NA,TRBJ2-1,TRBD2,TRBV10-3,TGTGCCATCAGTGGGGGGAGCGGACTAGCGGGTAATGAGCAGTTCTTC,CAISGGSGLAGNEQFF
few,TRBJ2-7,NA,TRBV4-2,TGTGCCAGCAGCCAAGATAATTACGAGCAGTACTTC,CASSQDNYEQYF
NA,TRBJ2-1,NA,TRBV9,TGTGCCAGCAGCGGCCAGCGGGCCTCCTACAATGAGCAGTTCTTC,CASSGQRASYNEQFF
NA,TRBJ1-5,NA,TRBV28,TGTGCCAGCAGTTTACGGCAGGGAAATCAGCCCCAGCATTTT,CASSLRQGNQPQHF
NA,TRBJ1-5,NA,TRBV4-1,TGCGCCAGCAGCCAATTAGGGGGTAGGAATCAGCCCCAGCATTTT,CASSQLGGRNQPQHF
NA,TRBJ2-7,TRBD2,TRBV5-1,TGCGCCAGCAGCTTAGGACTAGGGGACGAGCAGTACTTC,CASSLGLGDEQYF
once,TRBJ1-2,NA,TRBV9,TGTGCCAGCAGCGCTTTCACTATGCGCTACACCTTC,CASSAFTMRYTF
few,TRBJ2-1,NA,TRBV4-2,TGTGCCAGCAGCCAAGTGTTCAGCGGAACCTACAATGAGCAGTTCTTC,CASSQVFSGTYNEQFF
NA,TRBJ2-7,TRBD1,TRBV28,TGTGCCAGCAGCGGACCGGGACAGGGGCAGTACGAGCAGTACTTC,CASSGPGQGQYEQYF
few,TRBJ1-3,NA,TRBV7-8,TGTGCCAGCAGCTTAGCGGCAACCCCGATCTCTGGAAACACCATATATTTT,CASSLAATPISGNTIYF
NA,TRBJ2-7,TRBD1,TRBV6-1,TGTGCCAGCAATTCTGACAGGGGGTACTACGAGCAGTACTTC,CASNSDRGYYEQYF
NA,TRBJ1-3,TRBD1,TRBV29-1,TGCAGCGTTAGCGGGACAGGCCGTTCTGGAAACACCATATATTTT,CSVSGTGRSGNTIYF
NA,TRBJ2-1,TRBD2,TRBV7-9,TGTGCCAGCAGGACTAGCGGCTACAATGAGCAGTTCTTC,CASRTSGYNEQFF
NA,TRBJ1-3,TRBD1,TRBV7-9,TGTGCCAGCAGCCCGGGACAGATAAACACCATATATTTT,CASSPGQINTIYF
NA,TRBJ1-2,TRBD1,TRBV5-5,TGTGCCAGCAGCTTCGGGGACAGGGGGGTCTACACCTTC,CASSFGDRGVYTF
NA,TRBJ2-7,TRBD1,TRBV7-2,TGTGCCAGCAGCATCGGACAGGGGAAATACGAGCAGTACTTC,CASSIGQGKYEQYF
once,TRBJ2-7,NA,TRBV28,TGTGCCAGCAGTTCCCGGTCATCCGAGCAGTACTTC,CASSSRSSEQYF
few,TRBJ2-1,TRBD1,TRBV27,TGTGCCAGCAGTGTCCGTGACAGGGGGATTGAGCAGTTCTTC,CASSVRDRGIEQFF
NA,TRBJ1-5,TRBD1,TRBV27,TGTGCCAGCAGTTCCAAACAGGGGGCGGGAAAGCCCCAGCATTTT,CASSSKQGAGKPQHF
NA,TRBJ1-5,NA,TRBV30,TGTGCCTGGAGTGTACTAAGTAGCAATCAGCCCCAGCATTTT,CAWSVLSSNQPQHF
NA,TRBJ2-7,TRBD1,TRBV13,TGTGCCAGCAGCGCGACAGGGGGATCCTACGAGCAGTACTTC,CASSATGGSYEQYF
NA,TRBJ1-3,NA,TRBV9,TGTGCCAGCAGCGTAGGGCTGGTTAACTCTGGAAACACCATATATTTT,CASSVGLVNSGNTIYF
NA,TRBJ2-5,NA,TRBV19,TGTGCCAGTAGTTCCAACACAGGGACGTCAGAGACCCAGTACTTC,CASSSNTGTSETQYF
few,TRBJ2-3,NA,TRBV29-1,TGCAGCGTTGAAGTATCCACAGATACGCAGTATTTT,CSVEVSTDTQYF
NA,TRBJ2-7,TRBD1,TRBV11-2,TGTGCCAGCAGTTGGGACAGCTCCTACGAGCAGTACTTC,CASSWDSSYEQYF
once,TRBJ1-5,NA,TRBV28,TGTGCCAGCAAGGAGAGGGATCAGCCCCAGCATTTT,CASKERDQPQHF
NA,TRBJ1-4,NA,TRBV7-9,TGTGCCAGCAGCGTAGGCCCGTCCGGGAATAATGAAAAACTGTTTTTT,CASSVGPSGNNEKLFF
NA,TRBJ2-1,TRBD1,TRBV27,TGTGCCAGCGGGGGACAGGGTTTATCCGTGTCCTACAATGAGCAGTTCTTC,CASGGQGLSVSYNEQFF
NA,TRBJ1-1,NA,TRBV5-4,TGTGCCAGCAGCTCCCCAGGGGACCACCGTGAAGCTTTCTTT,CASSSPGDHREAFF
NA,TRBJ1-1,NA,TRBV27,TGTGCCAGCAGTTCTGGGCGGAACACTGAAGCTTTCTTT,CASSSGRNTEAFF
NA,TRBJ2-3,TRBD2,TRBV29-1,TGCAGCGTTCTCGGGACTAGCGGGATCACAGATACGCAGTATTTT,CSVLGTSGITDTQYF